Here is one TCR beta chain with its context. Its target is unknown. The sample comes from a study of T cell repertoires in cytomegalovirus infection. Study-level results: Clonotype analysis showed dominance of the ex vivo response by HLA-C-restricted CMV-specific TCR beta clonotypes.

Via MiXCR, TCRdb re-called the reads, giving one row per CDR3 protein. The sample carries more than 75,000 distinct CDR3 sequences, approximately 30% recorded once. This CDR3 comprises 17 residues. Germline V gives CDR1 SEHNR, CDR2 FQNEAQ (reference sequence). V dropped 1 base and J dropped 9 bases, with 24 bases sitting between them. This TCR came from a human donor in good health (CMV status not recorded). Some clones in this sample may be carry-over from other donors' samples. J is TRBJ1-1 and V is TRBV7-9; a possible D gene is TRBD1 (5 bases). Sequencing used CD8+ T cells from cultured PBMCs, obtained from culture after CMV antigen stimulation. For the CDR3, the DNA is TGTGCCAGCAGCTTAGGGGAATTACAGGTTTGGACGGAGAAAGCTTTCTTT. Translated, it gives CASSLGELQVWTEKAFF.